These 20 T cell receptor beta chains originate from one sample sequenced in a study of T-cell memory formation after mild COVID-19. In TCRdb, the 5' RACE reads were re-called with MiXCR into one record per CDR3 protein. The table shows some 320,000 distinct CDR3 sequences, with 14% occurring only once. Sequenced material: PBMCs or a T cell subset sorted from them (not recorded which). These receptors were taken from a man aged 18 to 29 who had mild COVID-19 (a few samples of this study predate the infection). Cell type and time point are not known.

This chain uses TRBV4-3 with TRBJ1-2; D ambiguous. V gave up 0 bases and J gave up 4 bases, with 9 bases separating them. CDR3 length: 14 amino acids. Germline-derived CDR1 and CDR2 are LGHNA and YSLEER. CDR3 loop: CASSQDHGLYGYTF. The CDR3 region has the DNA TGCGCCAGCAGCCAAGACCACGGCCTCTATGGCTACACCTTC.

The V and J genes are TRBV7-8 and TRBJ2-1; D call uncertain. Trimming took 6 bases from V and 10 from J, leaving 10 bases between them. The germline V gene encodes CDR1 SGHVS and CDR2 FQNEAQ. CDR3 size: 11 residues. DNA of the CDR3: TGTGCCAGCAGGAGGCAGTCCGAGCAGTTCTTC. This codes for CASRRQSEQFF.

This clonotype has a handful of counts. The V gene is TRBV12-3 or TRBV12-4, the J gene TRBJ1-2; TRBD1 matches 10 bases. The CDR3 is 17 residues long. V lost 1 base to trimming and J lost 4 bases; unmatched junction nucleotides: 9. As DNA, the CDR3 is TGTGCCAGCAGTTTAGGGGCTGGACAGGGGGTTTTCTATGGCTACACCTTC. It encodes CASSLGAGQGVFYGYTF.

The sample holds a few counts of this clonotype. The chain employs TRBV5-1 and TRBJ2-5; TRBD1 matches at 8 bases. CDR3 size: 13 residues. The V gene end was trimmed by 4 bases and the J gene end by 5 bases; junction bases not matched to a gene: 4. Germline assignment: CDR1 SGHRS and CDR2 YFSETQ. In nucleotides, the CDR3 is TGCGCCAGCAGCGGTGACAGGGGTGAGACCCAGTACTTC. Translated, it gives CASSGDRGETQYF.

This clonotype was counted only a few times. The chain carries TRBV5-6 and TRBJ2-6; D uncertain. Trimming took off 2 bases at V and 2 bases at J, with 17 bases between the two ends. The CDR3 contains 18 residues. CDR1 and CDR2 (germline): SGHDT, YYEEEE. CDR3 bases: TGTGCCAGCAGCTTTCCGCGGTGGAAAGTCGCTGGGGCCAACGTCCTGACTTTC. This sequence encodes CASSFPRWKVAGANVLTF.

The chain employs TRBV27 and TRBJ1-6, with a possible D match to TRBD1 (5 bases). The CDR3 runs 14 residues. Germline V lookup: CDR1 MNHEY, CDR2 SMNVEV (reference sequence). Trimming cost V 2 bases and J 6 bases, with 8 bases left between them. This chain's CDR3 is CASSLGTFNSPLHF. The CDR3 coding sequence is TGTGCCAGCAGTTTAGGGACCTTTAATTCACCCCTCCACTTT.

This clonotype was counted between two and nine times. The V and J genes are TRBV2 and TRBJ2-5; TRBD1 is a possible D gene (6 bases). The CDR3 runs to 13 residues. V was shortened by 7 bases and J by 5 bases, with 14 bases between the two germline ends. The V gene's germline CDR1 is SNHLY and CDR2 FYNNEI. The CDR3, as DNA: TGTGCCAGCAATTACAGGGTTGGGGAGACCCAGTACTTC. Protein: CASNYRVGETQYF.

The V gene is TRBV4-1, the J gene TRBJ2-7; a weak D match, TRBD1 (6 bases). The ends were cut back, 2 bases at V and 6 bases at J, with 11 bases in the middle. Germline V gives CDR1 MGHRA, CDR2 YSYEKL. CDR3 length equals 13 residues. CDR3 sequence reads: CASSQMTGFEQYF. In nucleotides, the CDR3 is TGCGCCAGCAGCCAAATGACAGGCTTCGAGCAGTACTTC.

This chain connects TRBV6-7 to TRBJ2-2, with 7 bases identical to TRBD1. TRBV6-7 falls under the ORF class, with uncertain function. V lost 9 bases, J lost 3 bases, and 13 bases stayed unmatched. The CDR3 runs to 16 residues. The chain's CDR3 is CASPPQGERDTGELFF. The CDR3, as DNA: TGTGCCAGTCCCCCCCAGGGGGAAAGGGACACCGGGGAGCTGTTTTTT.

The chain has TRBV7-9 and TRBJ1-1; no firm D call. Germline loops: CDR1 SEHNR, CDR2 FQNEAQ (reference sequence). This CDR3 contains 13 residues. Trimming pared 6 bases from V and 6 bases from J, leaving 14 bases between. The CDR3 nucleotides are TGTGCCAGCAGGGAGAGTATGGGAGCTGAAGCTTTCTTT. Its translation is CASRESMGAEAFF.

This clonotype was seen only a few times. In nucleotides, the CDR3 is TGTGCCAGCAGCCTGCCTGGCGGGGGGCCCAGGGGGGAGACCCAGTACTTC. Protein: CASSLPGGGPRGETQYF. This chain joins TRBV7-6 and TRBJ2-5, with D perhaps matching TRBD2 (8 bases). The CDR3 has 17 residues. Trimming stripped 5 bases from V and 5 bases from J, with 24 bases between. Germline V CDR1 and CDR2: SGHVS, FNYEAQ.

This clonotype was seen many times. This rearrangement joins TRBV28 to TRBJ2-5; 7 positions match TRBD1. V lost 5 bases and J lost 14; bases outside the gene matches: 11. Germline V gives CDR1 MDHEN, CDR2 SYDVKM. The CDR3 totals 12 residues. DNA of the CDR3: TGTGCCAGCAGTGTCTCTGGACAGGTCATTTACTTC. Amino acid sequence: CASSVSGQVIYF.

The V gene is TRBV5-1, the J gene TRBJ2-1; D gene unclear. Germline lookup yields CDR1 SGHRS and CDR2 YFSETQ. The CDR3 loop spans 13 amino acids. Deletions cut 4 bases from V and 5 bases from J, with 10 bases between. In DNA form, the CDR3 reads TGCGCCAGCAGCCAAGCGTTCAACAATGAGCAGTTCTTC. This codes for CASSQAFNNEQFF.

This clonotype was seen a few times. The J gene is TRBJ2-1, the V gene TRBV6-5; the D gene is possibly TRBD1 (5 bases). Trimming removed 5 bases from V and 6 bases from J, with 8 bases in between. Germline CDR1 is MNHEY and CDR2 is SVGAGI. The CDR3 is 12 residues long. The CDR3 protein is CASSTGGNEQFF. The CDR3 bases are TGTGCCAGCAGTACAGGCGGCAATGAGCAGTTCTTC.

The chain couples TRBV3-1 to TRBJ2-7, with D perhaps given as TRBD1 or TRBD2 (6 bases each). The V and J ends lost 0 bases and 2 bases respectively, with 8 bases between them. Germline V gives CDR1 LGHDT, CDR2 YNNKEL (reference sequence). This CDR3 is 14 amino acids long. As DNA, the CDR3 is TGTGCCAGCAGCCAAGATCGGGGGCCCTACGAGCAGTACTTC. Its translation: CASSQDRGPYEQYF.

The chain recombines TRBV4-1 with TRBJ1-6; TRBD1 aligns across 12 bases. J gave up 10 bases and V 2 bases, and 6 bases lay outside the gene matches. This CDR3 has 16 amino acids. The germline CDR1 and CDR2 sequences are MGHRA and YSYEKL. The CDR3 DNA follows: TGCGCCAGCAGCCAACACTTGGGACAGGGGGCCTCACCCCTCCACTTT. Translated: CASSQHLGQGASPLHF.

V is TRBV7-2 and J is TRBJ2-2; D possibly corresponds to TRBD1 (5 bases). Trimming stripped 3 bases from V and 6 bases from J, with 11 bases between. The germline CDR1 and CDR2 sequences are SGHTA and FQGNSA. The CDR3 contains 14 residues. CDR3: CASSFTQGSGELFF. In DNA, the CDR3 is TGTGCCAGCAGCTTCACCCAGGGATCCGGGGAGCTGTTTTTT.

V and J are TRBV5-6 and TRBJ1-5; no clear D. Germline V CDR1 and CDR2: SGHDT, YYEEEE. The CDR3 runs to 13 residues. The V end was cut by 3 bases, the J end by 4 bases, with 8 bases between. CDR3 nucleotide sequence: TGTGCCAGCAGCTCCTCCCGAAATCAGCCCCAGCATTTT. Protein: CASSSSRNQPQHF.

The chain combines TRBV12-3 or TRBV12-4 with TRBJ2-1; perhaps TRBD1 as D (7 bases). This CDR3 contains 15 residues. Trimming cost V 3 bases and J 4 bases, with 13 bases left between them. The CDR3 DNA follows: TGTGCCAGCAGTTTGTGGAGGGGGCAATACAATGAGCAGTTCTTC. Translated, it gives CASSLWRGQYNEQFF.

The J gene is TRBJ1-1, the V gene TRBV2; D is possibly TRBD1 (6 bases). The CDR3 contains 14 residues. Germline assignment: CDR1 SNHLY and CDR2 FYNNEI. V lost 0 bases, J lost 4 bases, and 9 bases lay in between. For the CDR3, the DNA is TGTGCCAGCAGTGAAGCGCTAGGGGGCACTGAAGCTTTCTTT. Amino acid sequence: CASSEALGGTEAFF.